This TCR beta chain is drawn from a study of blood T cell repertoires in COVID-19 (dated by TCRdb to 2020 to 2022). Concerning the study at large: Collaborator samples came from the United States, Italy and Spain and covered acute and convalescent phases of COVID-19. The material from the prospective study consisted of cDNA or gDNA derived from T cells, B-cell-depleted T cells, or PBMCs. The dataset comprised deeply sampled blood TCRbeta repertoires from subjects exposed to, actively infected with, or recovered from COVID-19. The repertoires were released in a freely available public database meant as a resource for research on the immune response to SARS-CoV-2. Samples were obtained from the ongoing ImmuneRACE study (first 160 participants) and from 1,254 subjects provided by 6 global collaborators. The sample metadata nearly always contained a de-identified subject ID, COVID-19 status, age in years and sex. Where available, HLA class I and class II types were taken from metadata supplied by the sample provider and were not determined by assay-based typing. The paper's findings and limits, for the study overall: Clinical and demographic metadata were provided uncurated, with the amount varying by source and participant.

Samples from volunteer blood donors who had recovered from COVID-19 were contributed by a second Seattle source. Collaborating institutions collected whole blood in K2EDTA tubes following their own protocols. For TCRbeta analysis, collaborators shipped samples in one of three forms: frozen whole blood, isolated PBMCs, or DNA extracted from either of those sample types. The immunoSEQ Assay, a bias-controlled multiplex PCR, was used to amplify TCRbeta CDR3 regions from genomic DNA. As for the authors' bioinformatics: The number of nucleated cells in each sample was estimated from the amplification of reference gene primers within the assay. Sequence reads were collapsed and filtered to measure the absolute abundance of every unique TCRbeta CDR3 rearrangement. Productive Simpson clonality was computed per sample as the square root of Simpson's diversity index over productive rearrangements. TCRdb provides this immuneACCESS table in a form limited to in-frame rearrangements. Some clones are lacking; in checked studies, under half of them reflect an unresolved V gene, and why the rest are absent is not known. Clone size and the V and J calls come from that table; the DNA yielded D and trimming. The sample table records about 240,000 clones; 70% to 90% of these occur just once. The top ten hold around 0.98% of the sample.

V lost 0 bases and J lost 4 bases; the stretch between them is 12 bases long. CDR1 is given as SGHAT and CDR2 as FQNNGV, both from the germline V gene. The CDR3 has 16 amino acids, counting the end cysteine and phenylalanine. CDR3 DNA is the only sequence kept; it has 48 bases, read in frame from the first base. On this clone itself: Its specific antigen is unknown. No much larger clonotype is one base removed from it; base qualities were not supplied.

Material for sequencing was peripheral blood. The chain uses TRBV11-2 and TRBJ1-4, with the D gene call left open. This clonotype originated in a woman aged 40 to 50 who had recovered from COVID-19. The CDR3: CASSLDGRAGNEKLFF. In nucleotides, the sequence is TGTGCCAGCAGCTTAGATGGCCGGGCGGGTAATGAAAAACTGTTTTTT.